Following are 12 T cell receptor beta chains from one sample sequenced in a study of T cells in localized non-small cell lung cancer. Assay: immunoSEQ multiplex PCR; the TCRdb copy retains only in-frame clones and omits some. The table lists some 2,100 clones, 25% of them singletons. This material consisted of normal lung tissue next to the tumor, taken before any cancer treatment. Every receptor here comes from a female donor over 55 with stage III squamous cell lung carcinoma.

The J gene is TRBJ2-7, the V gene TRBV15; 7 bases match TRBD1. V was pared by 4 bases and J by 6 bases, with 9 bases of the junction left unmatched. Germline V gives CDR1 LNHNV, CDR2 YYDKDF (reference sequence). This CDR3 has 14 amino acids. The CDR3 loop reads CATSMGQPPAEQYF. CDR3 coding DNA: TGTGCCACCAGCATGGGACAGCCCCCGGCCGAGCAGTACTTC.

DNA for the CDR3: TGTGCCAGCAGTCTTTTAGGGGGAGAGACCCAGTACTTC. Translating gives CASSLLGGETQYF. The chain is built from TRBV6-8 and TRBJ2-5; perhaps TRBD1 as D (6 bases). The CDR3 is 13 residues long. V gave up 5 bases and J gave up 4 bases, with 11 bases separating them. Germline-derived CDR1 and CDR2 are MNHGY and SAAAGT.

This clone appeared a few times. J is TRBJ2-7 and V is TRBV18; possibly TRBD2 for D (5 bases). V was clipped by 3 bases and J by 6 bases, with 12 bases between them. The V gene's germline CDR1 is KGHSH and CDR2 LQKENI. The CDR3 covers 13 residues. CDR3 DNA sequence: TGTGCCAGCTCACCGGAGGATGCGGCCGAGCAGTACTTC. This sequence encodes CASSPEDAAEQYF.

In its sample, this clone was seen a few times. The V gene is TRBV11-3, the J gene TRBJ2-2, with D tentatively TRBD2 (5 bases). Germline CDR1 SGHNT, CDR2 YENEEA. This CDR3 spans 18 amino acids. Trimming cost V 5 bases and J 0 bases, with 19 bases left between them. The CDR3 is CASSRAAVGLANTGELFF. The CDR3, as DNA: TGTGCCAGCAGCCGAGCCGCGGTAGGACTCGCGAACACCGGGGAGCTGTTTTTT. Supplemented by reference TRBV11-3 and TRBJ2-2, the full variable domain reads EAGVVQSPRYKIIEKKQPVAFWCNPISGHNTLYWYLQNLGQGPELLIRYENEEAVDDSQLPKDRFSAERLKGVDSTLKIQPAELGDSAVYLCASSRAAVGLANTGELFFGEGSRLTVL.

Here the CDR3 reads CASGTGWNEQYF. The DNA of the CDR3 is TGTGCTAGTGGGACCGGTTGGAACGAGCAGTACTTC. This chain links TRBV12-5 with TRBJ2-7, with D unresolved. The germline V gene encodes CDR1 LGHNT and CDR2 FRNRAP. V was trimmed by 6 bases and J by 5 bases, leaving 11 bases between them. The CDR3 totals 12 residues.

By sample share, this clone is medium-sized. J is TRBJ1-5 and V is TRBV6-8, with no clear D. The CDR3 is 13 residues long. V lost 8 bases and J lost 0, with 8 bases in between. Germline V gene lookup returns CDR1 MNHGY and CDR2 SAAAGT. CDR3 sequence: CASLAYSNQPQHF. The CDR3 DNA is TGTGCCAGCCTGGCGTATAGCAATCAGCCCCAGCATTTT.

The sample holds a few counts of this clone. The chain carries TRBV5-1 and TRBJ2-6, with D unresolved. V shed 4 bases and J shed 1 base, with 6 bases lying between them. Germline V gives CDR1 SGHRS, CDR2 YFSETQ. The CDR3 runs to 14 residues. This chain's CDR3 is CASSAVSGANVLTF. CDR3 coding DNA: TGCGCCAGCAGCGCCGTTTCTGGGGCCAACGTCCTGACTTTC.

V usage is TRBV11-3 and J usage is TRBJ2-1; 11 bases align to TRBD2. J was trimmed by 7 bases and V by 5 bases; bases with no gene match: 7. CDR1 and CDR2 from the germline V gene are SGHNT and YENEEA. The CDR3 contains 15 residues. CDR3 in amino acids: CASSRTSGSSNEQFF. As DNA, the CDR3 is TGTGCCAGCAGCCGTACTAGCGGGAGTAGTAATGAGCAGTTCTTC. Using reference TRBV11-3 and TRBJ2-1 for the parts outside the CDR3, the full variable domain is EAGVVQSPRYKIIEKKQPVAFWCNPISGHNTLYWYLQNLGQGPELLIRYENEEAVDDSQLPKDRFSAERLKGVDSTLKIQPAELGDSAVYLCASSRTSGSSNEQFFGPGTRLTVL.

This clone is medium-sized within its sample. This rearrangement joins TRBV6-8 to TRBJ1-1, with 7 bases fitting TRBD1. The CDR3 spans 13 residues. With 6 bases clipped from V and 11 bases from J, the junction kept 12 bases outside the gene matches. Germline V gives CDR1 MNHGY, CDR2 SAAAGT. In DNA form, the CDR3 reads TGTGCCAGCAGAAGCACAGGGGAGGAAGTCGCTTTCTTT. Its translation: CASRSTGEEVAFF.

V and J are TRBV18 and TRBJ2-1; D may be TRBD2 (6 bases). The CDR3 sequence is 16 residues long. V shed 1 base and J shed 1 base, with 11 bases lying between them. Per the germline V gene, CDR1 is KGHSH and CDR2 is LQKENI. The CDR3 bases are TGTGCCAGCTCACCACAGGGCGCGGGATCCTACAATGAGCAGTTCTTC. Translation gives CASSPQGAGSYNEQFF.

Only a few counts were recorded for this clone. This chain's CDR3 is CASSMFAREANEKLFF. The CDR3 DNA reads as TGTGCCAGTAGTATGTTTGCCAGGGAAGCTAATGAAAAACTGTTTTTT. The chain combines TRBV19 with TRBJ1-4; D may be TRBD1 (5 bases). In germline, CDR1 is LNHDA, CDR2 SQIVND (reference sequence). CDR3 size: 16 residues. V was shortened by 3 bases and J by 3 bases, with 14 bases between the two germline ends.

Relative to its sample, this clone is large. The V and J genes are TRBV6-8 and TRBJ1-1; the match to TRBD1 covers 7 bases. Germline V gives CDR1 MNHGY, CDR2 SAAAGT. The CDR3 runs 15 residues. V dropped 3 bases and J dropped 0; count of bases not matched to a gene: 4. CDR3 region: CASSYSGTVNTEAFF. DNA of the CDR3: TGTGCCAGCAGTTATTCCGGGACAGTGAACACTGAAGCTTTCTTT.